Following are 3 T cell receptor beta chains from one sample sequenced in a study of blood T cells in healthy people across ages. Combining a sample-barcoded 5' primer with a J-beta primer mix, a second PCR ran for 7 to 11 cycles. TCRdb passed the 5' RACE reads through MiXCR, listing each CDR3 protein once. This sample has over 700,000 distinct CDR3 sequences, with roughly 25% found just once. The same data also contributed to another study, on T cells of mothers and their children.

Material: blood. The receptors shown here come from a boy between 10 and 17 years old in good health.

This clonotype was seen a handful of times. CDR3 bases: TGCAGTGCTCACCCTAGCGGAGAGAGCTACAATGAGCAGTTCTTC. Translation: CSAHPSGESYNEQFF. The genes are TRBV20-1 and TRBJ2-1; 7 nucleotides align to TRBD2. V lost 5 bases and J lost 3; bases outside the gene matches: 10. CDR1 is DFQATT and CDR2 is SNEGSKA in the germline V gene (reference sequence). This CDR3 contains 15 residues.

The rearrangement joins TRBV5-1 to TRBJ2-5, with D unclear. The J call may not be correct, given that the DNA end is closer to TRBJ2-1. The CDR3 is 13 amino acids. In germline, CDR1 is SGHRS, CDR2 YFSETQ. The chain's CDR3 is CASSFKGLYEQFF. Here the CDR3 DNA reads TGCGCCAGCAGCTTTAAGGGCCTTTATGAGCAGTTCTTC.

The rearrangement uses TRBV11-1 and TRBJ2-7; 10 nucleotides match TRBD2. The CDR3 is 16 amino acids. Germline lookup yields CDR1 SGHAT and CDR2 FQDESV (reference sequence). J lost 5 bases, V lost 1 base, and 8 bases had no gene match. In nucleotides, the CDR3 is TGTGCCAGCAGCTTAGGATCGCTAGCGGGAGTACACGAGCAGTACTTC. Encoded protein: CASSLGSLAGVHEQYF.